These 5 T cell receptor beta chains were all obtained from the same sample, sequenced in a study of beta chain features in type 1 diabetes. Findings of the study overall: In all four CD4+ subsets, TCRB CDR3 length was significantly, moderately reduced in type 1 diabetes.

No antigen has been assigned to these receptors. Expressed TCRB transcripts were sequenced because the entire RNA isolate underwent reverse transcription. The repertoire was sequenced with immunoSEQ multiplex PCR; TCRdb's copy has only in-frame clones and lacks some. The data contain 310,000 or so clones, approximately 15% of them singletons. Sequenced input: naive CD4+ T cells from blood. These receptors all stem from a man aged 18 to 35 with type 1 diabetes.

The chain joins TRBV18 to TRBJ2-5, with D possibly being TRBD2 (5 bases). CDR3 length: 14 amino acids. Germline V gene data show CDR1 as KGHSH and CDR2 as LQKENI. V was cut by 2 bases and J by 5 bases, with 12 bases left in between. The DNA for the CDR3 is TGTGCCAGCTCACCAAATCGGGGAATGGAGACCCAGTACTTC. Amino acid sequence: CASSPNRGMETQYF.

V usage is TRBV29-1 and J usage is TRBJ1-5; D unresolved. With 6 bases removed from V and 3 bases from J, the gap between germline ends came to 12 bases. The CDR3 runs 13 residues. Germline V gives CDR1 SQVTM, CDR2 ANQGSEA. CDR3 nucleotide sequence: TGCAGCGTCCGAGGGAGCCCCAATCAGCCCCAGCATTTT. As protein: CSVRGSPNQPQHF. Combining the CDR3 with reference TRBV29-1 and TRBJ1-5 gives the whole variable domain SAVISQKPSRDICQRGTSLTIQCQVDSQVTMMFWYRQQPGQSLTLIATANQGSEATYESGFVIDKFPISRPNLTFSTLTVSNMSPEDSSIYLCSVRGSPNQPQHFGDGTRLSIL.

The rearrangement joins TRBV5-4 to TRBJ1-5; 10 bases are shared with TRBD1. The CDR3 is 14 residues long. CDR1 and CDR2 (germline): SGHNT, YYREEE (reference sequence). With 3 bases clipped from V and 6 bases from J, the junction kept 3 bases outside the gene matches. The CDR3 region has the DNA TGTGCCAGCAGCTCGGACAGGGGGAGTCAGCCCCAGCATTTT. Residues: CASSSDRGSQPQHF.

This clone came up a few times. J is TRBJ1-1 and V is TRBV5-1; D not resolved. The V end was cut by 7 bases, the J end by 2 bases, with 15 bases between. The CDR3 is 14 residues long. The germline CDR1 and CDR2 sequences are SGHRS and YFSETQ. Written as DNA, the CDR3 is TGCGCCAGCGAAGCAGGCACCTCCAACACTGAAGCTTTCTTT. This translates into CASEAGTSNTEAFF.

The chain carries TRBV5-4 and TRBJ2-1; 7 positions agree with TRBD2. In germline, CDR1 is SGHNT, CDR2 YYREEE (reference sequence). This CDR3 has 15 residues. Germline trimming cut 0 bases from V and 3 bases from J; bases unmatched to any gene: 3. CDR3 nucleotides: TGTGCCAGCAGCTTGGGTCTAGCGGTCTACAATGAGCAGTTCTTC. It is translated as CASSLGLAVYNEQFF.